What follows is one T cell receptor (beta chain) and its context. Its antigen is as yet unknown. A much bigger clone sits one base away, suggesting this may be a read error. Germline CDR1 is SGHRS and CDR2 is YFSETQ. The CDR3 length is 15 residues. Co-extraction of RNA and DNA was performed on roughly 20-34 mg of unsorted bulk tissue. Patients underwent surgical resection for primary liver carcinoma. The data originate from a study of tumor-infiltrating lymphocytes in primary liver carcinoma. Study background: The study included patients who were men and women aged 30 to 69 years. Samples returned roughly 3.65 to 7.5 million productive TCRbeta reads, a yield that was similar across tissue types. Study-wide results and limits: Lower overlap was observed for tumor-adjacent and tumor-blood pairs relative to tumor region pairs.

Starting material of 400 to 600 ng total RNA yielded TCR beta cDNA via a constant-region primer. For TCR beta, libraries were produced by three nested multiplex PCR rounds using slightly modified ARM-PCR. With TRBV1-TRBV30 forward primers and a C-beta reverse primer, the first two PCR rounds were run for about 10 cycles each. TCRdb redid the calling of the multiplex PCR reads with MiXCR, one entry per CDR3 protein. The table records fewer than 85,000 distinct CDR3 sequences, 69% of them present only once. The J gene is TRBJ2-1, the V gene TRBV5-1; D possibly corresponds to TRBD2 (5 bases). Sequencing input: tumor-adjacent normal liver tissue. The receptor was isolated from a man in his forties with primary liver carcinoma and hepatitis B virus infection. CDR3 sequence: CASTLLVSGYNEQLF. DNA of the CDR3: TGCGCCAGCACCCTCCTAGTGAGCGGTTACAATGAGCAGCTCTTC. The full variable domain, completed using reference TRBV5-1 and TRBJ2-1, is KAGVTQTPRYLIKTRGQQVTLSCSPISGHRSVSWYQQTPGQGLQFLFEYFSETQRNKGNFPGRFSGRQFSNSRSEMNVSTLELGDSALYLCASTLLVSGYNEQLFGPGTRLTVL.